The 20 T cell receptor beta chains in this list originate from one sample, sequenced in a study of blood T cell repertoires in COVID-19. Data came from immunoSEQ multiplex PCR; TCRdb stores just in-frame clones and leaves some out. The table lists about 300,000 clones, 70% to 90% of them singletons. The sequencing input was peripheral blood. All receptors derive from a woman in her twenties or thirties who had recovered from COVID-19.

The chain employs TRBV27 and TRBJ1-4; unclear D gene. Trimming cost V 7 bases and J 7 bases, with 16 bases left between them. The CDR3 loop spans 14 amino acids. The germline V gene encodes CDR1 MNHEY and CDR2 SMNVEV (reference sequence). The CDR3 nucleotides read TGTGCCAGCATGGCGGAGGGATGGAGTGAAAAACTGTTTTTT. Protein sequence: CASMAEGWSEKLFF.

The J gene is TRBJ1-6, the V gene TRBV5-5; no reliable D call. V was clipped by 2 bases and J by 7 bases, with 7 bases between them. CDR3 length: 13 residues. Germline CDR1 and CDR2: SGHKS and YYEKEE (reference sequence). In DNA, the CDR3 is TGTGCCAGCAGCTTTCAGTACAATTCACCCCTCCACTTT. Translating gives CASSFQYNSPLHF.

This chain uses TRBV7-8 with TRBJ2-3, with TRBD1 matching 11 bases. In germline, CDR1 is SGHVS, CDR2 FQNEAQ. J gave up 0 bases and V 5 bases, and 4 bases lay outside the gene matches. This CDR3 has 16 amino acids. CDR3 bases: TGTGCCAGCAGCACCGGGACAGGGGGTAGCACAGATACGCAGTATTTT. It specifies CASSTGTGGSTDTQYF. The whole variable domain, filled in from reference TRBV7-8 and TRBJ2-3, reads GAGVSQSPRYKVAKRGQDVALRCDPISGHVSLFWYQQALGQGPEFLTYFQNEAQLDKSGLPSDRFFAERPEGSVSTLKIQRTQQEDSAVYLCASSTGTGGSTDTQYFGPGTRLTVL.

The chain employs TRBV19 and TRBJ2-6, with 7 bases identical to TRBD1. The V and J ends lost 4 bases and 0 bases, in that order; junction bases with no gene match: 6. The length of the CDR3 is 17 residues. The germline V gene encodes CDR1 LNHDA and CDR2 SQIVND (reference sequence). CDR3 in DNA: TGTGCCAGTAGTAGGGACAGCCCTATCTCTGGGGCCAACGTCCTGACTTTC. Translated: CASSRDSPISGANVLTF.

Many counts were recorded for this clone. The chain is built from TRBV5-4 and TRBJ1-2, with 8 bases identical to TRBD1. V trimming: 6 bases; J trimming: 4 bases; junction bases outside the gene matches: 5. The germline V gene has CDR1 SGHNT and CDR2 YYREEE (reference sequence). There are 13 residues in the CDR3. CDR3 DNA: TGTGCCAGCAACACAGGGGGAACCTATGGCTACACCTTC. This codes for CASNTGGTYGYTF. The whole variable domain, remainder taken from reference TRBV5-4 and TRBJ1-2, is ETGVTQSPTHLIKTRGQQVTLRCSSQSGHNTVSWYQQALGQGPQFIFQYYREEENGRGNFPPRFSGLQFPNYSSELNVNALELDDSALYLCASNTGGTYGYTFGSGTRLTVV.

CDR3 coding DNA: TGTGCCAGCAGTACCGGGACAGTCATGGGCAATGAGCAGTTCTTC. Protein: CASSTGTVMGNEQFF. V is TRBV6-5 and J is TRBJ2-1; TRBD1 matches at 7 bases. The CDR3 length is 15 residues. Losses at the gene ends were 5 bases for V and 6 bases for J; bases not matched to a gene: 10. CDR1 is MNHEY, CDR2 SVGAGI, per germline.

CDR3 protein: CASSLEAGLGNTIYF. The CDR3 DNA reads as TGTGCCAGCAGCTTAGAAGCAGGGCTAGGAAACACCATATATTTT. The chain couples TRBV7-3 to TRBJ1-3, with D possibly being TRBD1 (5 bases). V was pared by 2 bases and J by 4 bases, with 12 bases between. This CDR3 has 15 residues. Germline-derived CDR1 and CDR2 are SGHTA and FQGTGA.

The gene calls are TRBV3-1 (or the pseudogene TRBV3-2) and TRBJ2-6; no reliable D call. CDR1 and CDR2 (germline): LGHDT, YNNKEL (reference sequence). This CDR3 has 15 amino acids. Trimming took off 1 base at V and 4 bases at J, with 8 bases between the two ends. The CDR3 DNA follows: TGTGCCAGCAGCCAAGGAGTGCTCGGGGCCAACGTCCTGACTTTC. Translation gives CASSQGVLGANVLTF.

The rearrangement links TRBV18 to TRBJ1-5; D uncertain. Trimming stripped 2 bases from V and 5 bases from J, with 10 bases between. The CDR3 is made up of 14 amino acids. The germline gives CDR1 KGHSH, CDR2 LQKENI. As DNA, the CDR3 is TGTGCCAGCTCACCAGAATCCGGGGATCAGCCCCAGCATTTT. Translated: CASSPESGDQPQHF.

V usage is TRBV29-1 and J usage is TRBJ2-5, with D perhaps TRBD2 (6 bases). Looked up from germline, CDR1 is SQVTM and CDR2 is ANQGSEA. The CDR3 has 16 residues. The V gene lost 5 bases and the J gene lost 5 bases, with 24 bases spanning the gap. This CDR3 is CSVYPPGVLRGETQYF. DNA of the CDR3: TGCAGCGTTTATCCGCCGGGGGTACTACGGGGTGAGACCCAGTACTTC.

The chain has TRBV28 and TRBJ2-3; 7 bases match TRBD1. CDR3 length: 15 residues. The V gene end was trimmed by 6 bases and the J gene end by 2 bases; junction bases not matched to a gene: 8. Germline CDR1 MDHEN, CDR2 SYDVKM. Here the CDR3 DNA reads TGTGCCAGCAGCCCGAACAGGGGTTTCACAGATACGCAGTATTTT. This gives the protein CASSPNRGFTDTQYF.

CDR3 in amino acids: CASSEARETYEQYF. The DNA for the CDR3 is TGTGCCAGCAGTGAAGCCAGGGAAACCTACGAGCAGTACTTC. V gene TRBV6-1 combines with J gene TRBJ2-7, with D possibly TRBD1 on 5 matching bases. V was shortened by 0 bases and J by 2 bases, with 8 bases between the two germline ends. CDR1 and CDR2 (germline): MNHNS, SASEGT. CDR3 length equals 14 residues.

The V call is TRBV20-1, the J call TRBJ2-1, with D hard to call. Germline-derived CDR1 and CDR2 are DFQATT and SNEGSKA (reference sequence). The CDR3 extends over 11 amino acids. The DNA of the CDR3 is TGCAGCGTCAACCCAGGTCGGGAGCAGTTCTTC. The encoded protein is CSVNPGREQFF.

As to this clone: Other DNA sequences in this specimen translate into the identical CDR3. The chain uses TRBV5-1 and TRBJ1-4; 9 positions match TRBD1. Germline CDR1 is SGHRS and CDR2 is YFSETQ. The CDR3 sequence is 14 residues long. The ends lost 0 bases at V and 8 bases at J; junction bases unmatched: 2. The DNA for the CDR3 is TGCGCCAGCAGCTTGGGGACAGGGGAAGAAAAACTGTTTTTT. Residues: CASSLGTGEEKLFF.

V usage is TRBV27 and J usage is TRBJ1-1; the match to TRBD1 covers 7 bases. The CDR3 sequence is 15 residues long. J gave up 1 base and V 8 bases, and 10 bases lay outside the gene matches. The germline V gene has CDR1 MNHEY and CDR2 SMNVEV (reference sequence). The CDR3 reads CASRRGQMGNTEAFF. The CDR3 bases are TGTGCCAGCCGTAGGGGACAGATGGGGAACACTGAAGCTTTCTTT.

The V call is TRBV3-1 (or the pseudogene TRBV3-2), the J call TRBJ2-7; TRBD2 matches at 9 bases. CDR1 is LGHDT, CDR2 YNNKEL, per germline (reference sequence). The CDR3 spans 14 residues. V shed 2 bases, J shed 6 bases, and the junction held 5 bases outside the gene matches. CDR3 amino acids: CASSQMAGGGEQYF. The CDR3 DNA reads TGTGCCAGCAGCCAAATGGCGGGGGGGGGCGAGCAGTACTTC.

The V gene is TRBV6-4, the J gene TRBJ1-1; D is undetermined. The ends were cut back, 6 bases at V and 2 bases at J, with 10 bases in the middle. There are 13 residues in the CDR3. CDR1 and CDR2 (germline): MRHNA, SNTAGT. CDR3 in amino acids: CASSAQINTEAFF. As DNA, the CDR3 is TGTGCCAGCAGCGCTCAGATTAACACTGAAGCTTTCTTT.

The chain carries TRBV27 and TRBJ2-7; 7 bases agree with TRBD1. Germline CDR1 MNHEY, CDR2 SMNVEV (reference sequence). The CDR3 has 13 residues. V lost 5 bases, J lost 6 bases, and 7 bases stayed unmatched. This CDR3 reads CASSIDRVGEQYF. DNA for the CDR3: TGTGCCAGCAGTATAGACAGGGTCGGCGAGCAGTACTTC.

This clone was counted between two and nine times. This chain links TRBV19 with TRBJ1-5, with D possibly TRBD1 on 6 matching bases. The length of the CDR3 is 13 residues. CDR1 is LNHDA and CDR2 is SQIVND in the germline V gene (reference sequence). The ends were cut back, 9 bases at V and 5 bases at J, with 14 bases in the middle. The CDR3 DNA follows: TGTGCCAGCACTCAGGGGCTTTATCAGCCCCAGCATTTT. This gives the protein CASTQGLYQPQHF.

The chain has TRBV7-2 and TRBJ1-2; tentative D call: TRBD1 (5 bases). Germline V CDR1 and CDR2: SGHTA, FQGNSA. The CDR3 has 14 amino acids. V was clipped by 7 bases and J by 5 bases, with 17 bases between them. CDR3 DNA: TGTGCCAGCACCTCGGGGGGTGGGTCTTATGGCTACACCTTC. Translated, it gives CASTSGGGSYGYTF. The full variable domain, in which reference TRBV7-2 and TRBJ1-2 provide the parts outside the CDR3, is GAGVSQSPSNKVTEKGKDVELRCDPISGHTALYWYRQSLGQGLEFLIYFQGNSAPDKSGLPSDRFSAERTGGSVSTLTIQRTQQEDSAVYLCASTSGGGSYGYTFGSGTRLTVV.